The rows below give T cell receptor beta chains drawn from one sample of a study of T cell responses to AZD1222 COVID-19 vaccine. The assay was immunoSEQ multiplex PCR, and TCRdb's table has in-frame clones only and misses some. Of about 88,000 clones listed, around nine tenths are singletons. The source was peripheral blood, collected on day 0 of MenACWY control vaccination. These receptors came from an adult in good health. CDR3s include the opening cysteine and the closing phenylalanine or tryptophan. Fields, in order: D gene, J gene, clone size, CDR3 length, V gene, CDR3 DNA, CDR3 protein. A D gene is named only where the DNA matches it firmly. Clone size is stated in some rows and not others, as once, few, many or a class when expanded.

>NA|TRBJ1-1|NA|19|TRBV19
TGTGCCAGTAGTATGAGATCCTTACTGCCGAGGCAGGGCCACACTGAAGCTTTCTTT
CASSMRSLLPRQGHTEAFF
>TRBD1|TRBJ1-5|NA|13|TRBV19
TGTGCCAGTAACCCAGGGGGGAATCAGCCCCAGCATTTT
CASNPGGNQPQHF
>TRBD2|TRBJ2-5|NA|14|TRBV18
TGTGCCAGCTCACCAGGACTAGCGGAAGAGACCCAGTACTTC
CASSPGLAEETQYF
>NA|TRBJ2-1|NA|13|TRBV19
TGTGCCAGTAGTATAGAACCCGGACTAAAGCAGTTCTTC
CASSIEPGLKQFF
>NA|TRBJ2-2|NA|13|TRBV3-1/TRBV3-2
TGTGCCAGCACAAAGATCCCCACCGGGGAGCTGTTTTTT
CASTKIPTGELFF
>NA|TRBJ2-5|once|13|TRBV2
TGTGCCAGCAAGGTGGACATCCAAGAGACCCAGTACTTC
CASKVDIQETQYF
>TRBD1|TRBJ1-6|NA|16|TRBV28
TGTGCCAGCAGTCTACCCGGGGGACAGGGGTTGGGATCCCTCCACTTT
CASSLPGGQGLGSLHF
>TRBD2|TRBJ2-1|NA|17|TRBV2
TGTGCCAGCAGTGAATTCGTTGGGACTAGCGGGAGTGGTGAGCAGTTCTTC
CASSEFVGTSGSGEQFF
>NA|TRBJ1-1|once|14|TRBV5-4
TGTGCCAGCAGCTTGCAGGGGATCGGCACTGAAGCTTTCTTT
CASSLQGIGTEAFF
>TRBD1|TRBJ2-2|NA|15|TRBV7-2
TGTGCCAGCAGCTTGACAGGGTTGGTCACCGGGGAGCTGTTTTTT
CASSLTGLVTGELFF
>NA|TRBJ1-1|NA|11|TRBV28
TGTGCCAGCAGTTTAGGCGGTGAAGCTTTCTTT
CASSLGGEAFF
>NA|TRBJ2-1|NA|13|TRBV6-2/TRBV6-3
TGTGCCAGCAGTCTTTCGACAGCAGGGGAGCAGTTCTTC
CASSLSTAGEQFF
>TRBD1|TRBJ2-5|NA|14|TRBV5-1
TGCGCCAGCAGCTTGGGAACAGGGGATGCTGCCCAGTACTTC
CASSLGTGDAAQYF
>NA|TRBJ2-2|NA|18|TRBV9
TGTGCCAGCAGCGTAGATCCGGGAAGCGCCTCGAACACCGGGGAGCTGTTTTTT
CASSVDPGSASNTGELFF
>NA|TRBJ1-1|NA|15|TRBV27
TGTGCCAGCAGTTTATGGGAGGGTAGTGGCACTGAAGCTTTCTTT
CASSLWEGSGTEAFF
>NA|TRBJ1-6|NA|14|TRBV9
TGTGCCAGCAGCCTCTTCCGGGAGGGGTCACCCCTCCACTTT
CASSLFREGSPLHF